This T cell receptor (beta chain) was captured by sequencing in a study of blood T cell repertoires in COVID-19. Across the whole study: Sites in the United States, Italy and Spain provided acute and convalescent COVID-19 samples.

The germline V and J ends were trimmed by 4 bases and 0 bases, with 13 bases remaining between them. This CDR3 contains 16 residues. Germline CDR1 LNHDA, CDR2 SQIVND (reference sequence). Produced via immunoSEQ multiplex PCR; TCRdb's table is partial and in-frame only. This sample yields 200,000 to 250,000 clones, of which approximately 84% are seen a single time; more than 2.5% belongs to the top ten. The chain couples TRBV19 to TRBJ1-3; D perhaps matches TRBD1 (5 bases). The sequence derives from a woman aged 30 to 39 who had recovered from COVID-19. Source material: peripheral blood. The CDR3 sequence: CASSRGDLGSGNTIYF. The CDR3 bases are TGTGCCAGTAGTAGGGGGGACCTAGGCTCTGGAAACACCATATATTTT.